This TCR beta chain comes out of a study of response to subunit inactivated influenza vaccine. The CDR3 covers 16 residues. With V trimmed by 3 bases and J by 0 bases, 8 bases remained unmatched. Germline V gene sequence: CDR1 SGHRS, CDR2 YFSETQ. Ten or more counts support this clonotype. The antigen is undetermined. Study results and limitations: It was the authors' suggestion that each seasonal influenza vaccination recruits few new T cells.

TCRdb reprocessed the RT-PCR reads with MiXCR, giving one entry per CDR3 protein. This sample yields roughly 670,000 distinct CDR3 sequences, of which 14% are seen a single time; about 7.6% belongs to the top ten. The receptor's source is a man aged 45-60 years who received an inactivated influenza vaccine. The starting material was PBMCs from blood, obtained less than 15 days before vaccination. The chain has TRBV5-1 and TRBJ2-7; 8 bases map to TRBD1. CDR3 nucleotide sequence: TGCGCCAGCAGCTCCGCAGGGACAGGCCTCTCCTACGAGCAGTACTTC. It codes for CASSSAGTGLSYEQYF.